This entry features one TCR beta chain sequence. This entry comes from a study of OX40 agonist ivuxolimab in advanced cancers. Study-level background: A male proportion of about 86% was recorded, with mean age approximately 56 years and range about 20 to 79.

Blood sampling was done at baseline, cycle 4 day 1, and cycle 7 day 1. V lost 1 base and J lost 4, with 5 bases in between. CDR1 and CDR2 from the germline V gene are SEHNR and FQNEAQ (reference sequence). CDR3 length equals 12 residues. Profiling relied on immunoSEQ multiplex PCR, and the TCRdb table lists in-frame clones only, not all of them. Of about 50,000 clones listed, nearly 80% were seen once; the top ten hold 3.9%. This rearrangement joins TRBV7-9 to TRBJ2-7; D remains ambiguous. The sequence was collected from an adult with an advanced solid tumor such as melanoma, head and neck, liver or kidney cancer. The material sequenced was CD4+ or CD8+ T cells sorted from blood, taken in a trial of the OX40 agonist ivuxolimab. CDR3 DNA: TGTGCCAGCAGCTTAGGGTGGTACGAGCAGTACTTC. Its protein is CASSLGWYEQYF.